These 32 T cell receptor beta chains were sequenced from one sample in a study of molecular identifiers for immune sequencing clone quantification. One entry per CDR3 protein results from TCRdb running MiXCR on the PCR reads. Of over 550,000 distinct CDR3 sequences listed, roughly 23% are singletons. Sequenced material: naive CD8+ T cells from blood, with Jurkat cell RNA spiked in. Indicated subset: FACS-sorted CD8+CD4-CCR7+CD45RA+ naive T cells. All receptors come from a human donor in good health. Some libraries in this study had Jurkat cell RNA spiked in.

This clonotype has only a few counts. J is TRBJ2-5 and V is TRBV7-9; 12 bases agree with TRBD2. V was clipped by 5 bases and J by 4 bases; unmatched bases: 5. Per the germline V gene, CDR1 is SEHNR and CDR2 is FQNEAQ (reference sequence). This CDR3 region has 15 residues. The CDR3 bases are TGTGCCAGCAGCCCTGGACTAGCGGGGCCAGAGACCCAGTACTTC. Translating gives CASSPGLAGPETQYF. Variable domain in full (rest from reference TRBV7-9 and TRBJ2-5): DTGVSQNPRHKITKRGQNVTFRCDPISEHNRLYWYRQTLGQGPEFLTYFQNEAQLEKSRLLSDRFSAERPKGSFSTLEIQRTEQGDSAMYLCASSPGLAGPETQYFGPGTRLLVL.

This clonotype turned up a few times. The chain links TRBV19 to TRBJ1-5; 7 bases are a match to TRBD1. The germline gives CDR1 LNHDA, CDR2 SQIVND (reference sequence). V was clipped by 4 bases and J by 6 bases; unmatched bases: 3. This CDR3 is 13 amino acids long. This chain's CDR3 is CASSNTGVQPQHF. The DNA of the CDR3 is TGTGCCAGTAGTAACACAGGGGTTCAGCCCCAGCATTTT. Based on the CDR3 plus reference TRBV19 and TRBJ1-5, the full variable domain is DGGITQSPKYLFRKEGQNVTLSCEQNLNHDAMYWYRQDPGQGLRLIYYSQIVNDFQKGDIAEGYSVSREKKESFPLTVTSAQKNPTAFYLCASSNTGVQPQHFGDGTRLSIL.

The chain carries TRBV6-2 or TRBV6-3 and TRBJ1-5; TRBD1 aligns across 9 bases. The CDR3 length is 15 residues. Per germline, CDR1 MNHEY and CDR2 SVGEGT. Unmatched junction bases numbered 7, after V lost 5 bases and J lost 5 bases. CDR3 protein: CASSTSGTGYQPQHF. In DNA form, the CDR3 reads TGTGCCAGCAGTACCTCCGGGACAGGGTATCAGCCCCAGCATTTT.

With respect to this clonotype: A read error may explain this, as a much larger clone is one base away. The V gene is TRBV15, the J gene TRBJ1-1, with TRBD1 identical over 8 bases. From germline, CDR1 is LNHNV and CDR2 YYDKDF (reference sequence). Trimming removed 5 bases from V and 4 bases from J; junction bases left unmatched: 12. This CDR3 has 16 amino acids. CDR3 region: CATSSDRGPVGTEAFF. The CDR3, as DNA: TGTGCCACCAGCTCAGACAGGGGCCCCGTTGGCACTGAAGCTTTCTTT.

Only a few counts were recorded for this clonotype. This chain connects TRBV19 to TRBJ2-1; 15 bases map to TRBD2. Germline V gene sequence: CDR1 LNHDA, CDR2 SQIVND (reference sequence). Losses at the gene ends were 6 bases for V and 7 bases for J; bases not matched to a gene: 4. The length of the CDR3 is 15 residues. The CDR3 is CASSMGLAGGNEQFF. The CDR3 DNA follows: TGTGCCAGTAGCATGGGACTAGCGGGGGGAAATGAGCAGTTCTTC. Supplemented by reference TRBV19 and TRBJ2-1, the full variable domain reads DGGITQSPKYLFRKEGQNVTLSCEQNLNHDAMYWYRQDPGQGLRLIYYSQIVNDFQKGDIAEGYSVSREKKESFPLTVTSAQKNPTAFYLCASSMGLAGGNEQFFGPGTRLTVL.

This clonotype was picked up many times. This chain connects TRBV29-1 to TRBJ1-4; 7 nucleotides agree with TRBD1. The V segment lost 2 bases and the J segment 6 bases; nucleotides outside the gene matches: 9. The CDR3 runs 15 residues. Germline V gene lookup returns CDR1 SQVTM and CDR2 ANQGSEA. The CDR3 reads CSVELVSGGYEKLFF. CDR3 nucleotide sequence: TGCAGCGTTGAACTGGTGTCAGGGGGTTATGAAAAACTGTTTTTT.

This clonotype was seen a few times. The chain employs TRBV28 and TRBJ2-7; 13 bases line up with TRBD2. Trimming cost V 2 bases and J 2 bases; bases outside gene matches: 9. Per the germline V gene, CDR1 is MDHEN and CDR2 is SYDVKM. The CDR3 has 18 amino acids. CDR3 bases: TGTGCCAGCAGTTTAGAACTAGCGGGAGGGTCCCAGACCTACGAGCAGTACTTC. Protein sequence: CASSLELAGGSQTYEQYF.

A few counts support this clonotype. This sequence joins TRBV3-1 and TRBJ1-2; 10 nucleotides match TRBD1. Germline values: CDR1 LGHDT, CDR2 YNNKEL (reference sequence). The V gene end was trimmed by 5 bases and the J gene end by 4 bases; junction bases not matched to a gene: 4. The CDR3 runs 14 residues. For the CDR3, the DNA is TGTGCCAGCAGCGGGGGACAGGGGTTCTATGGCTACACCTTC. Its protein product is CASSGGQGFYGYTF.

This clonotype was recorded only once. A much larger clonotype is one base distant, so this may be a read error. In nucleotides, the CDR3 is TGCGCCGGCAGCTGGGGTACAGGGCCCGACGAGCAGTACTTC. The encoded protein is CAGSWGTGPDEQYF. The V call is TRBV5-1, the J call TRBJ2-7, with D possibly being TRBD1 (6 bases). Germline V gene lookup returns CDR1 SGHRS and CDR2 YFSETQ. The CDR3 contains 14 residues.

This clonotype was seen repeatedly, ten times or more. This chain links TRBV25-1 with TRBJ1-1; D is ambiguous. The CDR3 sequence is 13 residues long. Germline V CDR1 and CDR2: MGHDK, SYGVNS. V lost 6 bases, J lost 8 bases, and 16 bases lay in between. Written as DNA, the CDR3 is TGTGCCAGCAGCGGATTCCCCTCTGACGAAGCTTTCTTT. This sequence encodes CASSGFPSDEAFF. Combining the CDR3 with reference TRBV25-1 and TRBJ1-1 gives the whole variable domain EADIYQTPRYLVIGTGKKITLECSQTMGHDKMYWYQQDPGMELHLIHYSYGVNSTEKGDLSSESTVSRIRTEHFPLTLESARPSHTSQYLCASSGFPSDEAFFGQGTRLTVV.

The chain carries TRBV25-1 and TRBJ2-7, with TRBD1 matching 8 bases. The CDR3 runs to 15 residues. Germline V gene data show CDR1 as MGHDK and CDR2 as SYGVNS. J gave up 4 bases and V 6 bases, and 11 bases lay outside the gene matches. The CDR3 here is CASSLARQGRYEQYF. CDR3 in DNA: TGTGCCAGCAGCTTAGCAAGACAGGGGAGATACGAGCAGTACTTC.

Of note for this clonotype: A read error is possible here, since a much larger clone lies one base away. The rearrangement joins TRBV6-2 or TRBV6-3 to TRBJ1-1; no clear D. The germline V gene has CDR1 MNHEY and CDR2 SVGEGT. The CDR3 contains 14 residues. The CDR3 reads CANSHGKTGTEAFF. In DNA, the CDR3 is TGTGCCAACAGTCACGGGAAGACGGGGACTGAAGCTTTCTTT.

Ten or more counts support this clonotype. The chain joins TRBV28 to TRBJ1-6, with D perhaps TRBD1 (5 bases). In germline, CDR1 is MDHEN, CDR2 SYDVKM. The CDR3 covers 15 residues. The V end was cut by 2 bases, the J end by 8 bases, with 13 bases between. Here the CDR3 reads CASSLSDSHYSPLHF. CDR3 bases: TGTGCCAGCAGTTTAAGCGACAGCCATTATTCACCCCTCCACTTT.

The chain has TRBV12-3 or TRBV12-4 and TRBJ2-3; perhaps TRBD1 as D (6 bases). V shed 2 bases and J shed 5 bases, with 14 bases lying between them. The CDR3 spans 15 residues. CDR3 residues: CASSLYAGAEDTQYF. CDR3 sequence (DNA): TGTGCCAGCAGTTTATATGCAGGGGCGGAAGATACGCAGTATTTT.

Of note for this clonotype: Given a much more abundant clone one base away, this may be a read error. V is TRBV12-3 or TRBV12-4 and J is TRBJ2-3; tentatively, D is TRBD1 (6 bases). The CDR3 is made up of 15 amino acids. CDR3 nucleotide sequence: TGTGCCTGCAGCCCCCTGGGGGCGAGCACAGATACGCAGTATTTT. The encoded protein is CACSPLGASTDTQYF.

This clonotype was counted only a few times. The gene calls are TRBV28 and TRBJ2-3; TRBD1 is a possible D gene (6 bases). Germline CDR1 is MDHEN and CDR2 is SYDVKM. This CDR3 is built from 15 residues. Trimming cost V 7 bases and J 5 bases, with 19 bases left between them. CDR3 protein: CASMERAGVEDTQYF. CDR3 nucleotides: TGTGCCAGCATGGAGCGCGCAGGGGTGGAAGATACGCAGTATTTT.

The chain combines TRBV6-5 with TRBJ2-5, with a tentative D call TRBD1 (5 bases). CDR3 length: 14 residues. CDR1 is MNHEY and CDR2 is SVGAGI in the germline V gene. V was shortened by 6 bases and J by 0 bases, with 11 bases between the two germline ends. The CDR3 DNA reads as TGTGCCAGCAGCCCAATGACAGACCAAGAGACCCAGTACTTC. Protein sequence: CASSPMTDQETQYF.

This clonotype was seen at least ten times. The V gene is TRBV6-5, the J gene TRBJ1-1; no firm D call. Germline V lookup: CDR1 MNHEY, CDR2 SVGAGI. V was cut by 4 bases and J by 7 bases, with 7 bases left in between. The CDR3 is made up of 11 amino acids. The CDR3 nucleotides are TGTGCCAGCAGTTCCATCAGTGAAGCTTTCTTT. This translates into CASSSISEAFF.

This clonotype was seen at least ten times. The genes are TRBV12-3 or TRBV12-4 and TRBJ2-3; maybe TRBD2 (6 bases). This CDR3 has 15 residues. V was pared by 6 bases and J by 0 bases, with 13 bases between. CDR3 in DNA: TGTGCCAGCAGCTGGGGGGACGTAAGCACAGATACGCAGTATTTT. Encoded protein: CASSWGDVSTDTQYF.

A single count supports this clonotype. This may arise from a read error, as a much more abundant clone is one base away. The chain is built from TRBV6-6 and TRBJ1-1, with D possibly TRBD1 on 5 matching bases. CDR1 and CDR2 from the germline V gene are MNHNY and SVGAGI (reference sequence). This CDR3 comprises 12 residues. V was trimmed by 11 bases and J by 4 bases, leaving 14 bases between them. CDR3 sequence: CAGRDELTEAFF. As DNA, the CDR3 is TGTGCCGGCCGGGACGAACTCACTGAAGCTTTCTTT.

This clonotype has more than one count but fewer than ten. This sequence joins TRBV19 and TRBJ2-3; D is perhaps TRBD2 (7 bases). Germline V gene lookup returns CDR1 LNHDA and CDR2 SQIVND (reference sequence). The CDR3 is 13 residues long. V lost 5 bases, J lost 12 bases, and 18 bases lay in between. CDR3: CASSPIAGGLQYF. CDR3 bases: TGTGCCAGTAGTCCCATTGCCGGGGGGCTTCAGTATTTT.

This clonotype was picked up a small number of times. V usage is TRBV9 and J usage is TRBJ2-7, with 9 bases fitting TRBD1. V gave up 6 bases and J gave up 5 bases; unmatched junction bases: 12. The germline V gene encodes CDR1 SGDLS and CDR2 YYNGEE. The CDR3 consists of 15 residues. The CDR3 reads CASTSTGTGYDEQYF. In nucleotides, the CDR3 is TGTGCCAGCACCAGTACCGGGACAGGGTACGACGAGCAGTACTTC.

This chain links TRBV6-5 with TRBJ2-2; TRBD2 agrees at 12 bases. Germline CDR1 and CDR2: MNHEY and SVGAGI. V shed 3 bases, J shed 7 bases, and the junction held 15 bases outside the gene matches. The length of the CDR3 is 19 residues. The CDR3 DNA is TGTGCCAGCAGTTATCTTGGGGCGCTAGCGGGAGGGCCGGGCGGGGAGCTGTTTTTT. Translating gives CASSYLGALAGGPGGELFF.

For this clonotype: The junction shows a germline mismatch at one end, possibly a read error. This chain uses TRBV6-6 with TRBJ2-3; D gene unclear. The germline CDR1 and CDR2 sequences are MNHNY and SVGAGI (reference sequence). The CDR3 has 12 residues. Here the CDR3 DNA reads TGTGCCAGCTCTCTTCTCACAGATATGCAGTATTTT. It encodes CASSLLTDMQYF.

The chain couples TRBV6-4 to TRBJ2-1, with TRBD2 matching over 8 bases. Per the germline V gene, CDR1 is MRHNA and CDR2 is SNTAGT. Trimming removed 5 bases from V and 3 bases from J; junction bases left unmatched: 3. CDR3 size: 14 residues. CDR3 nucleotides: TGTGCCAGCAGTCGGGGACTAGACTACAATGAGCAGTTCTTC. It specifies CASSRGLDYNEQFF.

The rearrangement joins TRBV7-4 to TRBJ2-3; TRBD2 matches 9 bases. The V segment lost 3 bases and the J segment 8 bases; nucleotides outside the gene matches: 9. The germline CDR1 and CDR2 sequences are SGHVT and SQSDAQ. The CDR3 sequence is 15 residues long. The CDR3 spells CASSLAGGPGGTQYF. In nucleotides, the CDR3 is TGTGCCAGCAGCTTGGCGGGAGGGCCTGGAGGTACGCAGTATTTT.

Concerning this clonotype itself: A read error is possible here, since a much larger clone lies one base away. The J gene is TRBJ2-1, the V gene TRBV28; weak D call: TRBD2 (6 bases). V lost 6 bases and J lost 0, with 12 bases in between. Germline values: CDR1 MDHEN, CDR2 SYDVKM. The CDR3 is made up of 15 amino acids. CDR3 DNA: TGTGCCAGCAGAAAAGCGACTAGCTCCTACAATGAGCAGTTCTTC. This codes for CASRKATSSYNEQFF.

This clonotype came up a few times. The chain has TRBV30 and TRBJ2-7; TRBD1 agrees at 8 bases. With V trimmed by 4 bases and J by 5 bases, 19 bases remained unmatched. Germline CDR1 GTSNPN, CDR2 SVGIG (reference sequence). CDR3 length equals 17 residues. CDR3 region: CAWIRGQGAHPVDEQYF. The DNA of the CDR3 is TGTGCCTGGATCCGCGGGCAGGGGGCGCACCCTGTGGACGAGCAGTACTTC.

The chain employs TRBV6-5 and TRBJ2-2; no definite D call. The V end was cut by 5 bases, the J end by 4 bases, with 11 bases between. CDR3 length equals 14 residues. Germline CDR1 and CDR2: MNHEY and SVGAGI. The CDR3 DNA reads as TGTGCCAGCAGTGGCCGGGTCCCCACCGGGGAGCTGTTTTTT. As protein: CASSGRVPTGELFF.

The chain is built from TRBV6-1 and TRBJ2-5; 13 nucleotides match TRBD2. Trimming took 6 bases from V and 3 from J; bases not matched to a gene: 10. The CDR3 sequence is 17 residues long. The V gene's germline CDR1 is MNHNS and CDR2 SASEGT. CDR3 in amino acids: CASRGHGLAGEKETQYF. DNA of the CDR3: TGTGCCAGCAGGGGACACGGACTAGCGGGGGAAAAAGAGACCCAGTACTTC.

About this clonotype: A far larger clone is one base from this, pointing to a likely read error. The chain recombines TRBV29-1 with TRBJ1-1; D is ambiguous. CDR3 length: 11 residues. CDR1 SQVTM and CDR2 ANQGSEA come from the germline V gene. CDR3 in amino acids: CSVESNTEAYF. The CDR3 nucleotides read TGCAGCGTTGAATCGAACACTGAAGCTTACTTT.

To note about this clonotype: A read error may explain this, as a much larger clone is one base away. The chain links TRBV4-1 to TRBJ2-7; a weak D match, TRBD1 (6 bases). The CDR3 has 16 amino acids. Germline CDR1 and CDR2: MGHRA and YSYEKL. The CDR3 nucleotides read TGCGCCAGCAGCCAAGACCCGACAGGAGTAACCTACGAGCAGCACTTC. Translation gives CASSQDPTGVTYEQHF.